This T cell receptor (beta chain) derives from a study of T cell responses to AZD1222 COVID-19 vaccine. General observations from the study: Of the AZD1222 recipients, only five to seven were seropositive at baseline.

To note about this clone: The antigen is undetermined.

Profiling relied on immunoSEQ multiplex PCR, and the TCRdb table lists in-frame clones only, not all of them. Across about 140,000 clones, the top ten clones capture roughly 2% of the sample. The receptor was isolated from an adult in good health. The sequenced sample was peripheral blood.

CDR3 amino acids: CASRSKGSSYEQYF. DNA for the CDR3: TGTGCCAGTAGGTCTAAGGGGAGCTCCTACGAGCAGTACTTC. The rearrangement uses TRBV19 and TRBJ2-7; D might be TRBD1 or TRBD2, each matching 5 bases. Per germline, CDR1 LNHDA and CDR2 SQIVND (reference sequence). Trimming took off 6 bases at V and 0 bases at J, with 12 bases between the two ends. The CDR3 runs 14 residues.